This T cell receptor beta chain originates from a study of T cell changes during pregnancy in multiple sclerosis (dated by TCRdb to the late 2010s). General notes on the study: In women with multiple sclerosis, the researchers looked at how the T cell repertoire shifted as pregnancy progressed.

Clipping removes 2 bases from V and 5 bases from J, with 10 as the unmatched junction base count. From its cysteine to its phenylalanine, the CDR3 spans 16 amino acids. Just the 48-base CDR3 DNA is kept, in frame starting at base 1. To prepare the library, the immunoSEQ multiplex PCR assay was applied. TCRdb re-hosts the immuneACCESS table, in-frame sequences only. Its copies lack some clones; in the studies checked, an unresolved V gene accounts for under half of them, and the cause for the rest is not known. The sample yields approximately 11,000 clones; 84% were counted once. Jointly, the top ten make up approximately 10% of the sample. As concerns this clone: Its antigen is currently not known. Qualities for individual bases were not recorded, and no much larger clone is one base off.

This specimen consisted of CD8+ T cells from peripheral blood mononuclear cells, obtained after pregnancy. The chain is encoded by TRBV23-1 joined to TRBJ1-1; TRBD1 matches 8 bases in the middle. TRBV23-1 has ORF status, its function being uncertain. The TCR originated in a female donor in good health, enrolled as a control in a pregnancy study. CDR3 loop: CASSQTDRESGTEAFF. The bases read TGCGCCAGCAGTCAAACGGACAGGGAGTCAGGGACTGAAGCTTTCTTT.